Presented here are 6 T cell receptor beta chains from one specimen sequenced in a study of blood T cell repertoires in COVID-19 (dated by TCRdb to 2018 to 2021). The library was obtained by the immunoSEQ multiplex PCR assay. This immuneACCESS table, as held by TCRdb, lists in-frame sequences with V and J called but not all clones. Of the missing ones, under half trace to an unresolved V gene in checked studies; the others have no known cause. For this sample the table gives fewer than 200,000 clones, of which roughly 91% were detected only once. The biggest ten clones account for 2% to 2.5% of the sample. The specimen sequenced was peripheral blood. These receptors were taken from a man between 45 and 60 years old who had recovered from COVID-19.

CDR3: CASSVGGGDEKLFF. The CDR3, as DNA: TGTGCCAGCAGCGTAGGAGGCGGGGATGAAAAACTGTTTTTT. The chain uses TRBV9 and TRBJ1-4, with D unclear. The CDR3 is 14 amino acids. CDR1 and CDR2 from the germline V gene are SGDLS and YYNGEE. Trimming left V 0 bases short and J 6 bases short, with 9 bases between.

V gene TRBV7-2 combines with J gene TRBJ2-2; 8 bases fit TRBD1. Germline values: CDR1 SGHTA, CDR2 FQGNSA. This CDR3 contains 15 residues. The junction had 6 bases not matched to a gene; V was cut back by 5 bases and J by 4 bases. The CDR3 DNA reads TGTGCCAGCAGCGGAACAGGGGGATCCACCGGGGAGCTGTTTTTT. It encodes CASSGTGGSTGELFF. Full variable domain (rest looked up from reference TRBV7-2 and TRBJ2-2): GAGVSQSPSNKVTEKGKDVELRCDPISGHTALYWYRQSLGQGLEFLIYFQGNSAPDKSGLPSDRFSAERTGGSVSTLTIQRTQQEDSAVYLCASSGTGGSTGELFFGEGSRLTVL.

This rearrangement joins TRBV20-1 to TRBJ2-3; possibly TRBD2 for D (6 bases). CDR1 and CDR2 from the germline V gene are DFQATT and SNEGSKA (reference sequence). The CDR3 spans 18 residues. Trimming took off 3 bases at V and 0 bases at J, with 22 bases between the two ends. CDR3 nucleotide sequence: TGCAGTGCTAGTGCCCTTGTTTGGAGCGGGTCTAGCACAGATACGCAGTATTTT. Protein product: CSASALVWSGSSTDTQYF.

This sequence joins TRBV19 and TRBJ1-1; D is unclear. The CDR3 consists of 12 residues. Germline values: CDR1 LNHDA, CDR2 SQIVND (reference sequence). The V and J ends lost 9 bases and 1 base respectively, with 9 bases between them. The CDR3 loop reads CARERRNTEAFF. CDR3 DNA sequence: TGTGCCAGGGAGCGGAGGAACACTGAAGCTTTCTTT. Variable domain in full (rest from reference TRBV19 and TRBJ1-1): DGGITQSPKYLFRKEGQNVTLSCEQNLNHDAMYWYRQDPGQGLRLIYYSQIVNDFQKGDIAEGYSVSREKKESFPLTVTSAQKNPTAFYLCARERRNTEAFFGQGTRLTVV.

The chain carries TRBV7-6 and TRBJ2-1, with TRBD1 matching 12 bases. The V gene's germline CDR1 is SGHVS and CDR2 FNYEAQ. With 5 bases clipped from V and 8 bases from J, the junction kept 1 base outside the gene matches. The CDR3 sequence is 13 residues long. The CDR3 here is CASSRDRGHEQFF. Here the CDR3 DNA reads TGTGCCAGCAGCCGGGACAGGGGGCATGAGCAGTTCTTC.

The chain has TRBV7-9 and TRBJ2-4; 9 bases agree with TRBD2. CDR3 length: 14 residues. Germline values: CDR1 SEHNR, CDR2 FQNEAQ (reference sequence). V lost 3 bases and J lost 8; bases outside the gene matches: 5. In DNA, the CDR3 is TGTGCCAGCAGCTTCGCTAGCGGGATGGACATTCAGTACTTC. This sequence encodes CASSFASGMDIQYF.